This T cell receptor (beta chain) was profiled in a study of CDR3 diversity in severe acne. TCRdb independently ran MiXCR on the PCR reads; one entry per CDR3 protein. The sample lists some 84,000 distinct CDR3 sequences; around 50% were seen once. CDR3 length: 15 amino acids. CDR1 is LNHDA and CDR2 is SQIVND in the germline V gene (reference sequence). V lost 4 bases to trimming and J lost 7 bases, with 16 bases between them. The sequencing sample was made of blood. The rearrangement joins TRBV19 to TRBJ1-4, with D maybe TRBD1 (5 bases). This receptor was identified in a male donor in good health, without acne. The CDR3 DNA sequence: TGTGCCAGTAGTAATACTGACGACAGCGGTGAAAAACTGTTTTTT. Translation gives CASSNTDDSGEKLFF.